The rows below give T cell receptor beta chains drawn from one sample of a study of identical twins. One entry per CDR3 protein, called by TCRdb with MiXCR from the 5' RACE reads. The sample holds a few hundred thousand distinct CDR3 sequences, roughly 9% seen once. Sequenced material: naive T cells sorted from blood. The receptors derive from a woman between 50 and 59 years old in good health. Each CDR3 is given without its conserved first and last residue. Fields, in order: clone size, V gene, CDR3 protein. Some rows mark clone size as missing; the rest say once, few, many or name a class of expanded clone.

size: .; V: TRBV11-3; CDR3: ASSFQAGGPLGTDTQY
size: few; V: TRBV24-1; CDR3: ATSDPGRGYT
size: .; V: TRBV29-1; CDR3: SVEVPGRETQY
size: .; V: TRBV5-1; CDR3: ASAGLVGETQY
size: few; V: TRBV12-3/TRBV12-4; CDR3: ASSPLGSGSNEQY
size: .; V: TRBV7-3; CDR3: ASSPGSHEQF
size: .; V: TRBV5-1; CDR3: ASSWLAGIKDTQY
size: many; V: TRBV29-1; CDR3: SVGGGGYGEKLF
size: few; V: TRBV10-2; CDR3: ASSESRWDGTGELF
size: many; V: TRBV29-1; CDR3: SVYRGLEDTQY
size: .; V: TRBV2; CDR3: ASSEREPGPEQF
size: few; V: TRBV20-1; CDR3: SASQASGGERQPQH
size: once; V: TRBV30; CDR3: AWSVSGSGELF
size: .; V: TRBV4-1; CDR3: ASSLGLAGGREQF
size: few; V: TRBV10-3; CDR3: AISPGGATEAF
size: many; V: TRBV7-9; CDR3: ASSWTSGRVDTQY
size: few; V: TRBV6-5; CDR3: ASSYSGGGSPLH
size: few; V: TRBV27; CDR3: ASRDLSSYEQY
size: .; V: TRBV7-9; CDR3: ASRPPGGELF
size: few; V: TRBV20-1; CDR3: SARAGTGESRNQPQH
size: few; V: TRBV5-1; CDR3: ASSPFSSGRARSSYNEQF
size: .; V: TRBV7-9; CDR3: ASSSDSWDTGELF
size: .; V: TRBV5-1; CDR3: ASSLARRLGSTGELF
size: few; V: TRBV27; CDR3: ASSSLGQGGFLAGVGELF
size: few; V: TRBV3-1; CDR3: ASSPQGLQETQY
size: .; V: TRBV7-9; CDR3: ASSPISGREDTQY
size: few; V: TRBV7-2; CDR3: ASSLGGQAEGYT
size: many; V: TRBV29-1; CDR3: SVESDRATDTQY
size: .; V: TRBV6-1; CDR3: ASSEGRTDTQY
size: many; V: TRBV4-1; CDR3: ASSQDWQGDQETQY
size: .; V: TRBV7-7; CDR3: ASSDRTGGNNEQF